This T cell receptor (beta chain) was found in a study of blood T cell repertoires in COVID-19. Study background: Sites in the United States, Italy and Spain provided acute and convalescent COVID-19 samples.

Clones were sequenced by immunoSEQ multiplex PCR, and TCRdb holds only the in-frame ones, with some missing. The sample holds some 31,000 clones, about 90% seen once. Germline V lookup: CDR1 MGHRA, CDR2 YSYEKL. The CDR3 length is 15 residues. Trimming removed 3 bases from V and 1 base from J; junction bases left unmatched: 3. The genes are TRBV4-1 and TRBJ2-5; TRBD1 agrees at 9 bases. The specimen was peripheral blood. The receptor was derived from a man aged 55 to 70 with active COVID-19. CDR3 residues: CASSHPTGGQETQYF. CDR3 in DNA: TGCGCCAGCAGCCACCCGACAGGGGGCCAAGAGACCCAGTACTTC.